Sequencing of this T cell receptor (beta chain) was carried out in a study of CD8+CD57+ T cells in acquired aplastic anemia. Trimming took 3 bases from V and 8 from J; bases not matched to a gene: 4. Germline assignment: CDR1 LGHNA and CDR2 YSLEER. CDR3 size: 14 residues. The study profiled TCR beta VDJ and CDR3 using genomic DNA as template. TCRdb reanalysed the reads using MiXCR and keeps one entry per CDR3 protein. The sample has over 150,000 distinct CDR3 sequences, over 50% seen once; the top ten hold about 12%. Before being chosen for sequencing, patients had shown CD8+CD57+ cell expansion by flow cytometry.

The chain carries TRBV4-3 and TRBJ1-4; 9 bases are shared with TRBD1. The TCR comes from a human donor with aplastic anemia. Material: sorted CD4+, CD8+, or CD8+CD57+ T cells (not recorded which) from PBMCs. CDR3 sequence: CASSQDRGREKLFF. CDR3 coding DNA: TGCGCCAGCAGCCAGGACAGGGGTCGAGAAAAACTGTTTTTT.